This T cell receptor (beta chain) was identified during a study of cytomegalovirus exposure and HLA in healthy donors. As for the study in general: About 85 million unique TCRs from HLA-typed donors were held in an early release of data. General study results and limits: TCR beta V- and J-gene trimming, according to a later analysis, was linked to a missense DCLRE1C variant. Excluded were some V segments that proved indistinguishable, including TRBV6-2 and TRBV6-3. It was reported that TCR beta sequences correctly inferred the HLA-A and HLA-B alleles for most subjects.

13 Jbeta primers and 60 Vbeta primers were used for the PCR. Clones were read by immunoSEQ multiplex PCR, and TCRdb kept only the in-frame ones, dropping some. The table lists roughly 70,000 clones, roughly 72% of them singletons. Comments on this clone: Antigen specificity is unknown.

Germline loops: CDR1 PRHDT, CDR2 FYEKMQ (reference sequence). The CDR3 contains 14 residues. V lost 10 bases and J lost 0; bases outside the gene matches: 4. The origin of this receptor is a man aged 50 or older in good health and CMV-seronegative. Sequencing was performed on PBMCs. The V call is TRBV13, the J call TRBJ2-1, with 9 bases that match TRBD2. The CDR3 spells CATLAGVSYNEQFF. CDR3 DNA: TGTGCCACCTTAGCGGGAGTCTCCTACAATGAGCAGTTCTTC.